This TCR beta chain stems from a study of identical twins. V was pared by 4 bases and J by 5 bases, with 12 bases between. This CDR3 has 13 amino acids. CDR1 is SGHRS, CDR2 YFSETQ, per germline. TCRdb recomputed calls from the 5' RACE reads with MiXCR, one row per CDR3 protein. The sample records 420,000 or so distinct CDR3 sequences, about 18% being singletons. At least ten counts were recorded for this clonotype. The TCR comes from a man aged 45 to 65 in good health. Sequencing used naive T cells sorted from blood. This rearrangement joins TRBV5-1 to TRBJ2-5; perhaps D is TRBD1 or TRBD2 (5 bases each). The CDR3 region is CASSVWGSETQYF. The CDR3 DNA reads TGCGCCAGCAGCGTATGGGGGTCGGAGACCCAGTACTTC.